The clone carrying this T cell receptor beta chain was seen at least ten times. The antigen is undetermined. Transcripts of RNA were the source for amplifying TCR beta CDR3 regions. Following a first-round RT-PCR that used HTBI primers, a second-round multiplex PCR was carried out. TCRdb re-called the multiplex PCR reads through MiXCR, storing one row per CDR3 protein. Among nearly 400,000 distinct CDR3 sequences listed, approximately 20% were seen once. This entry comes from a study of Graves' ophthalmopathy and Graves' hyperthyroidism. Trimming cost V 6 bases and J 1 base, with 12 bases left between them. This CDR3 spans 14 amino acids. From germline, CDR1 is SGHTA and CDR2 FQGNSA. Study-wide results and limits: At just under 71% sensitivity and 72.22% specificity, the model predicted progression of the ophthalmopathy. Blood also contained most of the expanded thyroid clonotypes above 0.001 frequency.

Input material: peripheral blood. This sequence originates from a woman aged 18-35 years with Graves' ophthalmopathy. The rearrangement joins TRBV7-2 to TRBJ2-5, with unresolved D. CDR3 sequence (DNA): TGTGCCAGCAGGCTTGCCTTATTCCAAGAGACCCAGTACTTC. This translates into CASRLALFQETQYF.